This T cell receptor beta chain is from a study of PD-1 blockade in mismatch repair-deficient tumors. Remarks on this clone: A junction end diverges from the germline sequence, so it may reflect a read error.

Sequenced by immunoSEQ multiplex PCR; TCRdb stores in-frame clones only, minus some. The data contain 77,000 or so clones, 80% to 90% of them singletons. The length of the CDR3 is 14 residues. Germline V gives CDR1 SSHAT, CDR2 FNYEAQ (reference sequence). The sequence was collected from an adult with mismatch repair-deficient cancer. This sample comprised peripheral blood, obtained 44 weeks after starting pembrolizumab. The chain joins TRBV7-7 to TRBJ2-1; the D gene is possibly TRBD2 (6 bases). The DNA for the CDR3 is TGTGCTAGCAGCCAACGACTAGTTGACAATGAGCAGTTCTTC. Translated: CASSQRLVDNEQFF.